Sequencing of this TCR beta chain was carried out in a study of blood T cell repertoires in COVID-19 (TCRdb year 2020). About the investigation overall: Samples from collaborators originated in the United States, Italy and Spain and spanned both the acute and convalescent phases of COVID-19. The material from the prospective study consisted of cDNA or gDNA derived from T cells, B-cell-depleted T cells, or PBMCs. Deeply sampled blood TCRbeta repertoires from subjects exposed to, actively infected with, or recovered from COVID-19 were included in the dataset. The repertoires were released in a freely available public database intended as a resource for research on the immune response to SARS-CoV-2. Samples were obtained from the ongoing ImmuneRACE study (first 160 participants) and from over 1,000 subjects provided by 6 global collaborators. Sample metadata almost always included a de-identified subject ID, COVID-19 status, age in years and sex. Where available, HLA class I and class II types were taken from metadata supplied by the sample provider and were not determined by assay-based typing. What the work shows at the level of the full study, not this receptor alone: Clinical and demographic metadata were provided uncurated, with the amount varying by source and participant.

Counted from cysteine to phenylalanine, this CDR3 has 13 amino acids. Here the CDR3 DNA is all that survives: 39 bases in frame from base 1. CDR1 MRHNA and CDR2 SNTAGT are derived from the germline V gene. The table lists this clone with a count of one. The antigen this receptor binds is unknown. The junction departs from germline at one end; a sequencing error may be responsible. TCRbeta CDR3 regions were amplified from genomic DNA using the immunoSEQ Assay, a bias-controlled multiplex PCR. Regarding the original processing steps: Nucleated cell counts per sample were estimated from amplification of reference gene primers within the assay. To quantify the absolute abundance of each unique TCRbeta CDR3 rearrangement, sequence reads were collapsed and filtered. Productive Simpson clonality was computed per sample as the square root of Simpson's diversity index over productive rearrangements. TCRdb holds this immuneACCESS table with in-frame rearrangements only. Some clones are missing; in checked studies, unresolved V genes explain under half, and the rest has no known cause. For V, J and clone size, that table is used; D and trimming come from the DNA. The sample table contains tens of thousands of clones; only one count was recorded for approximately 91% of them. The top ten hold around 7.3% of the sample.

Each collaborating institution followed its own protocols to collect whole blood in K2EDTA tubes. For TCRbeta analysis, collaborators shipped samples as frozen whole blood, isolated PBMCs, or DNA extracted from either of those sample types. The chain joins TRBV6-4 to TRBJ2-7; TRBD1 might be the D gene, on 6 matching bases. The clonotype comes from a woman aged 55-69 years with active or convalescent COVID-19. Specimen: peripheral blood. DNA sequence: TGTGCCAGCAGTGAGGGACACAACTACGAGCAGTACTTT. This encodes CASSEGHNYEQYF.